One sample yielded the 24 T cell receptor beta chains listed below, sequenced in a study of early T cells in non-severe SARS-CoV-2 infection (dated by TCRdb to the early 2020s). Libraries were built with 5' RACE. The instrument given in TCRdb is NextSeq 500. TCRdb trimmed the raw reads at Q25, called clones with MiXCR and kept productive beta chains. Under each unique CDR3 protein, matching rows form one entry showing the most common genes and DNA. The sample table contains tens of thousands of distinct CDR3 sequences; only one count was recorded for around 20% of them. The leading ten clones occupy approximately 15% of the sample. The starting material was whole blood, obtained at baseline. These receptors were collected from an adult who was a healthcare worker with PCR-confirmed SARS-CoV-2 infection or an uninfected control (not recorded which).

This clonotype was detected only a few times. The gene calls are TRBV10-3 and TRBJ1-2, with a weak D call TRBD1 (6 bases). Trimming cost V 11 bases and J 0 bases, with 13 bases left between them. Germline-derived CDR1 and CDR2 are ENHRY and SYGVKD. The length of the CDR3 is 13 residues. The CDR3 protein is CAAQGQPNYGYTF. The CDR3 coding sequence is TGTGCCGCCCAGGGGCAGCCTAACTATGGCTACACCTTC.

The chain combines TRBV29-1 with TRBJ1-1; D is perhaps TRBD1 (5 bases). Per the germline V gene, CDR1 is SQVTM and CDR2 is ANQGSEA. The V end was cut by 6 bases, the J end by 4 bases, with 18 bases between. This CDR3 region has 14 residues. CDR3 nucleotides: TGCAGCGTCCGAATTGGGACGACGGGCACTGAAGCTTTCTTT. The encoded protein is CSVRIGTTGTEAFF.

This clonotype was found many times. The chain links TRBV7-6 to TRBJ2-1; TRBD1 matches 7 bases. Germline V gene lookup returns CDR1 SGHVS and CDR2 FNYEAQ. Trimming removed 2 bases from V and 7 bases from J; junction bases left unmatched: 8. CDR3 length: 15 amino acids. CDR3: CASSLYTGAGNEQFF. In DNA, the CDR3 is TGTGCCAGCAGCTTATATACAGGGGCAGGGAATGAGCAGTTCTTC.

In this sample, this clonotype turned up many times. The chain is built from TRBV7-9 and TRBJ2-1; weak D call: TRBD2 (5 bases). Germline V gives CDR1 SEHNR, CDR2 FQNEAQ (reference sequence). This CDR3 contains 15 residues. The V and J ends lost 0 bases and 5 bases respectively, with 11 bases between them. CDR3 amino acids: CASSLAGVRDNEQFF. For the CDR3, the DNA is TGTGCCAGCAGCTTAGCGGGAGTCCGGGACAATGAGCAGTTCTTC.

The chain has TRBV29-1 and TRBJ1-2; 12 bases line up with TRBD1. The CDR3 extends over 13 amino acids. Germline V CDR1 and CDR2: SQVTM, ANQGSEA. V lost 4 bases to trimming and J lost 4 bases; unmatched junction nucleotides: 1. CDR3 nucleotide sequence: TGCAGCGTTGGGGGACAGGGGGCCTATGGCTACACCTTC. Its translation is CSVGGQGAYGYTF.

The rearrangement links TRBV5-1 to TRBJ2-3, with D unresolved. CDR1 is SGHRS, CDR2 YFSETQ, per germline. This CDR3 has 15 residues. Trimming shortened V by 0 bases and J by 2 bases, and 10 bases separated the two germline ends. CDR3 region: CASSLDSTTTDTQYF. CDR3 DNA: TGCGCCAGCAGCTTGGACAGTACTACCACAGATACGCAGTATTTT.

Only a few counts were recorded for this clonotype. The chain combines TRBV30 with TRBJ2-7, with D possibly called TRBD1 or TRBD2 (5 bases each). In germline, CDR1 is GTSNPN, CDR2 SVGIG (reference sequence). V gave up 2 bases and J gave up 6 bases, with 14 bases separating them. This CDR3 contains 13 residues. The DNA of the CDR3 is TGTGCCTGGAGTCCGGGGCCCGGGCGCGAGCAGTACTTC. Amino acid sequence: CAWSPGPGREQYF. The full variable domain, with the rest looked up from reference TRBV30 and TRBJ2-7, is SQTIHQWPATLVQPVGSPLSLECTVEGTSNPNLYWYRQAAGRGLQLLFYSVGIGQISSEVPQNLSASRPQDRQFILSSKKLLLSDSGFYLCAWSPGPGREQYFGPGTRLTVT.

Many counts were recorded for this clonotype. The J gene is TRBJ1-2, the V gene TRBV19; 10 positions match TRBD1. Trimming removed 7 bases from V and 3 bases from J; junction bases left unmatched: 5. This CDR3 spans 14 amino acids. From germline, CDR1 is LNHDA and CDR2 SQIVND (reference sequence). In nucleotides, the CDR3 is TGTGCCAGTACCAGGACAGGGGGATACTATGGCTACACCTTC. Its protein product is CASTRTGGYYGYTF.

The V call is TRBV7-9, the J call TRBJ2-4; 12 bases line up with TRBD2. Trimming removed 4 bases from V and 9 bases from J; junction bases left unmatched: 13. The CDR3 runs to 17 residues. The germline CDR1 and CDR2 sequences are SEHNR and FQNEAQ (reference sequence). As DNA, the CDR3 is TGTGCCAGCAGCTCGACCGGACTAGCGGGGCTACCGGGCATTCAGTACTTC. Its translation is CASSSTGLAGLPGIQYF.

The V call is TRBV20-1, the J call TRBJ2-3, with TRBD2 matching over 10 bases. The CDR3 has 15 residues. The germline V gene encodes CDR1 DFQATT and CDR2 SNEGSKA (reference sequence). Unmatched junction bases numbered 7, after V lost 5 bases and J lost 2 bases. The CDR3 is CSASPTSGFTDTQYF. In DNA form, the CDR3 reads TGCAGTGCTTCTCCGACTAGCGGGTTCACAGATACGCAGTATTTT.

The CDR3 DNA reads TGCGCCAGTGGACAGCGCGGGGATACGCAGTATTTT. This translates into CASGQRGDTQYF. The chain links TRBV5-1 to TRBJ2-3; D is perhaps TRBD1 (6 bases). Trimming took 8 bases from V and 6 from J, leaving 13 bases between them. The CDR3 has 12 residues. CDR1 is SGHRS and CDR2 is YFSETQ in the germline V gene.

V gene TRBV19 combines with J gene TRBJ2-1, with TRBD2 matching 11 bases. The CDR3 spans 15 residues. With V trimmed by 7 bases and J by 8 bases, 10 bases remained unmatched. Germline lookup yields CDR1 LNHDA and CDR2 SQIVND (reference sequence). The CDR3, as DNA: TGTGCCAGTAATCCCGCTAGCGGGGGGCGGGATGAGCAGTTCTTC. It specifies CASNPASGGRDEQFF.

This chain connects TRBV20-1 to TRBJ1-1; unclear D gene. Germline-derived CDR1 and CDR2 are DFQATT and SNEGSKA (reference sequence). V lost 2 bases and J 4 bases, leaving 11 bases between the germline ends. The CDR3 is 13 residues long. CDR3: CSARNRVGTEAFF. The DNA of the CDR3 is TGCAGTGCTAGAAATCGGGTAGGCACTGAAGCTTTCTTT.

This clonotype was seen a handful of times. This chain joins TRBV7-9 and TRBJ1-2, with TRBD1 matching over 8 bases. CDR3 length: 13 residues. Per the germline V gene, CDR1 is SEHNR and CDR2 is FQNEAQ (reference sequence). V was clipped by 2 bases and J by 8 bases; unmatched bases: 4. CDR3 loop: CASSLNRGDGYTF. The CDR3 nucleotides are TGTGCCAGCAGCTTAAACAGGGGGGACGGCTACACCTTC.

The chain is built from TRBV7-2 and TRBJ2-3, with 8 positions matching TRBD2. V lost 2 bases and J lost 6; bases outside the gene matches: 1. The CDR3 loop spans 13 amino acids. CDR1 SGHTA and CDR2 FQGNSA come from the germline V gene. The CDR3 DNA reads TGTGCCAGCAGCTTAATAGCGGGGGATACGCAGTATTTT. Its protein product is CASSLIAGDTQYF.

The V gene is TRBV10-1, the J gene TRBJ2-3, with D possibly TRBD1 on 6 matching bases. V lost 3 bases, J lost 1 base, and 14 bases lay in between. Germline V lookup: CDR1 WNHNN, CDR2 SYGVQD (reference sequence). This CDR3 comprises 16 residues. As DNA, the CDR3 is TGCGCCAGCAGTGATTCCCCCGGGACACGCACAGATACGCAGTATTTT. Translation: CASSDSPGTRTDTQYF.

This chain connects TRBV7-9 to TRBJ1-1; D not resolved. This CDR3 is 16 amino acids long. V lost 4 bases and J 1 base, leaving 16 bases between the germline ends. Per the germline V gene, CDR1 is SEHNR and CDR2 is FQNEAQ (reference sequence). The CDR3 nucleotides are TGTGCCAGCAGCTCTATACTCGACGGGAGGAACACTGAAGCTTTCTTT. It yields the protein CASSSILDGRNTEAFF.

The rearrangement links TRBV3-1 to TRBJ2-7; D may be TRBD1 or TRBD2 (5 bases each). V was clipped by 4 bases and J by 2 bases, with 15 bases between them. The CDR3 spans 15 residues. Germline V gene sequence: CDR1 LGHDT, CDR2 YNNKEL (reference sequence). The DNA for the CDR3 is TGTGCCAGCAGCCGACGGGACGTAGGAACCTACGAGCAGTACTTC. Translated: CASSRRDVGTYEQYF.

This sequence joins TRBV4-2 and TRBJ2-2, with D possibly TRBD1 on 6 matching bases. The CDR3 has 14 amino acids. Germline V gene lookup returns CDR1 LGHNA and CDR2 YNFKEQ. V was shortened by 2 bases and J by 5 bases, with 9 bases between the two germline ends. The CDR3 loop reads CASSQTGQTGELFF. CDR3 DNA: TGTGCCAGCAGCCAAACCGGACAGACCGGGGAGCTGTTTTTT.

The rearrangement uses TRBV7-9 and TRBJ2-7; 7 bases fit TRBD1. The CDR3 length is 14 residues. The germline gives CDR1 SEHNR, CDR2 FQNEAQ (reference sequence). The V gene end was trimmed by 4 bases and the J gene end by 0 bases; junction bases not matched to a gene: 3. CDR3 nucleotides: TGTGCCAGCAGCTCCGGACAGGCCTCCTACGAGCAGTACTTC. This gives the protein CASSSGQASYEQYF.

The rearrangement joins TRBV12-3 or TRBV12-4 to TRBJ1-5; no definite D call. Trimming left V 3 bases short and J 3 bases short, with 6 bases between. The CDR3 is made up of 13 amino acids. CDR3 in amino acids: CASSFESNQPQHF. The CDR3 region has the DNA TGTGCCAGCAGTTTCGAGTCCAATCAGCCCCAGCATTTT.

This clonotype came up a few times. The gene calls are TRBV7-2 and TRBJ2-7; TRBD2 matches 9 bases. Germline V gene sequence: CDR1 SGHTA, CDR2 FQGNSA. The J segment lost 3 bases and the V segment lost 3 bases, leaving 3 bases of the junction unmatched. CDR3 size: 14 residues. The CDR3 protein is CASSLAGGIYEQYF. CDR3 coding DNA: TGTGCCAGCAGCTTGGCGGGGGGGATCTACGAGCAGTACTTC.

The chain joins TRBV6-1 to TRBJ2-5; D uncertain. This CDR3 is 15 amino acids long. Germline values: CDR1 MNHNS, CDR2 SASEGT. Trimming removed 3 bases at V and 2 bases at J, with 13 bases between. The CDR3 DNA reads TGTGCCAGCAGTGATCAGCCTCTCATTCAAGAGACCCAGTACTTC. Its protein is CASSDQPLIQETQYF.

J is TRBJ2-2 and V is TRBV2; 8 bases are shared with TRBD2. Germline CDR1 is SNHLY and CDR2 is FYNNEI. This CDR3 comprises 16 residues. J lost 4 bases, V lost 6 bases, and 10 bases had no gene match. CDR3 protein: CASRTGAGALTGELFF. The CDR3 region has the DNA TGTGCCAGCAGAACGGGAGCGGGGGCCCTCACCGGGGAGCTGTTTTTT. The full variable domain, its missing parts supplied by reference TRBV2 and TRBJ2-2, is EPEVTQTPSHQVTQMGQEVILRCVPISNHLYFYWYRQILGQKVEFLVSFYNNEISEKSEIFDDQFSVERPDGSNFTLKIRSTKLEDSAMYFCASRTGAGALTGELFFGEGSRLTVL.